A selection of T cell receptor beta chains follows, all from one sample in a study of blood T cell repertoires in COVID-19. This table comes from immunoSEQ multiplex PCR, and its TCRdb copy is limited to in-frame clones, with some not included. Of 250,000 to 400,000 clones in the sample, about 88% were seen once. Sequencing used PBMCs or T cells enriched from blood (not recorded which). The source of these receptors is a man aged 55 to 70 who had recovered from COVID-19. Each CDR3 is given with its conserved first and last residue. The D gene is left open where the match is weak. Not all rows give a size; the values are once, few, many and, for expanded clones, a class.

>.|TRBJ1-5|TRBV6-5|.
CASSANHNSNQPQHF
TGTGCCAGCAGCGCCAATCACAATAGCAATCAGCCCCAGCATTTT
>.|TRBJ2-6|TRBV5-1|.
CASSYPDRPDDGSGANVLTF
TGCGCCAGCAGCTATCCGGACAGACCGGATGATGGCTCTGGGGCCAACGTCCTGACTTTC
>.|TRBJ1-6|TRBV10-3|TRBD1
CAISGTAPKNSPLHF
TGTGCCATCAGCGGGACAGCGCCTAAAAATTCACCCCTCCACTTT
>.|TRBJ2-1|TRBV11-2|TRBD2
CASSLMRLAGLSSYNEQFF
TGTGCCAGCAGCTTAATGCGGCTAGCGGGACTGAGCTCCTACAATGAGCAGTTCTTC
>few|TRBJ1-5|TRBV2|.
CASSEYYRAQPQHF
TGTGCCAGCAGTGAATATTACAGGGCTCAGCCCCAGCATTTT
>.|TRBJ2-1|TRBV5-1|TRBD2
CASSDIAGVGNNEQFF
TGCGCCAGCAGCGACATAGCGGGAGTGGGAAACAATGAGCAGTTCTTC
>.|TRBJ1-4|TRBV5-6|TRBD1
CASRRQGETNEKLFF
TGTGCCAGCAGGCGACAGGGTGAAACTAATGAAAAACTGTTTTTT
>.|TRBJ2-7|TRBV7-2|.
CASSTQGSGSYEQYF
TGTGCCAGCAGCACGCAGGGTAGCGGATCCTACGAGCAGTACTTC
>.|TRBJ2-1|TRBV23-1|.
CASSQSSHGTHNEQFF
TGCGCCAGCAGTCAATCCTCACATGGGACACATAATGAGCAGTTCTTC
>.|TRBJ1-3|TRBV27|.
CASPIRTSPLNTIYF
TGTGCCAGCCCAATTCGGACATCGCCCTTGAACACCATATATTTT
>.|TRBJ1-2|TRBV11-3|.
CASSSRQQGHYYGYTF
TGTGCCAGCAGCTCGCGGCAACAGGGACACTACTATGGCTACACCTTC
>.|TRBJ1-2|TRBV6-5|TRBD1
CASSLQDRGYGYTF
TGTGCCAGCAGTTTACAAGACAGGGGCTATGGCTACACCTTC
>.|TRBJ1-1|TRBV18|.
CASSRAGDMNTEAFF
TGTGCCAGCTCACGGGCGGGGGACATGAACACTGAAGCTTTCTTT
>.|TRBJ1-6|TRBV5-1|.
CASSLAGRFRSPLHF
TGCGCCAGCAGCTTGGCCGGGAGGTTTCGATCACCCCTCCACTTT
>.|TRBJ1-4|TRBV19|.
CASSGQGVEKLFF
TGTGCCAGTAGTGGCCAGGGTGTTGAAAAACTGTTTTTT
>.|TRBJ1-4|TRBV2|TRBD1
CASNRGANNEKLFF
TGTGCCAGTAACAGGGGAGCAAATAATGAAAAACTGTTTTTT
>.|TRBJ2-7|TRBV18|TRBD1
CASSLGTGESEQYF
TGTGCCAGCTCACTCGGGACAGGGGAATCCGAGCAGTACTTC
>.|TRBJ1-2|TRBV14|.
CASSQAGYGYTF
TGTGCCAGCAGCCAAGCAGGGTACGGCTACACCTTC
>once|TRBJ2-5|TRBV15|TRBD2
CATSRSGTSGRGQETQYF
TGTGCCACCAGCAGATCAGGGACTAGCGGGAGGGGCCAAGAGACCCAGTACTTC
>few|TRBJ2-1|TRBV5-1|.
CASSLGGSGSYNEQFF
TGCGCCAGCAGCTTGGGAGGTTCGGGCTCCTACAATGAGCAGTTCTTC
>once|TRBJ2-5|TRBV20-1|TRBD2
CSVAGRETQYF
TGCAGCGTAGCGGGGCGTGAGACCCAGTACTTC
>.|TRBJ2-1|TRBV11-3|TRBD2
CASSVAGGYYNEQFF
TGTGCCAGCAGTGTAGCGGGGGGCTACTACAATGAGCAGTTCTTC
>.|TRBJ2-3|TRBV7-9|TRBD2
CASSLESGGIGTQYF
TGTGCCAGCAGCTTGGAAAGCGGGGGCATTGGTACGCAGTATTTT
>.|TRBJ2-7|TRBV19|TRBD2
CASSPASGSYEQYF
TGTGCCAGTAGCCCCGCTAGCGGCTCCTACGAGCAGTACTTC
>once|TRBJ2-1|TRBV4-1|TRBD2
CASSQEASGPYNEQFF
TGCGCCAGCAGCCAAGAGGCTAGCGGACCTTACAATGAGCAGTTCTTC
>.|TRBJ2-1|TRBV7-2|TRBD2
CASRAGTSSYNEQFF
TGTGCCAGCAGGGCCGGGACTAGTTCCTACAATGAGCAGTTCTTC
>.|TRBJ2-5|TRBV14|.
CASSQEPAKTVQETQYF
TGTGCCAGCAGCCAAGAACCGGCCAAGACAGTCCAAGAGACCCAGTACTTC
>once|TRBJ2-7|TRBV27|TRBD2
CASGPAGRAGYEQYF
TGTGCCAGCGGACCTGCGGGGAGGGCCGGGTACGAGCAGTACTTC
>.|TRBJ1-5|TRBV6-5|.
CASSSNDIQPQHF
TGTGCCAGCAGTTCCAACGACATCCAGCCCCAGCATTTT
>.|TRBJ1-4|TRBV4-1|.
CASSHKLRGEATNEKLFF
TGCGCCAGCAGCCACAAACTCCGCGGGGAGGCAACTAATGAAAAACTGTTTTTT
>.|TRBJ2-2|TRBV15|TRBD2
CATKSDLAGVGELFF
TGTGCCACAAAATCGGACCTAGCGGGAGTCGGGGAGCTGTTTTTT
>.|TRBJ1-1|TRBV19|.
CASRRQIMNTEAFF
TGTGCCAGTAGACGACAGATAATGAACACTGAAGCTTTCTTT
>.|TRBJ1-4|TRBV12-3/TRBV12-4|.
CATKPLSGEKLFF
TGTGCCACCAAACCTCTCTCAGGTGAAAAACTGTTTTTT
>.|TRBJ2-6|TRBV5-6|.
CASSLGPTVSGANVLTF
TGTGCCAGCAGCTTGGGGCCGACTGTCTCTGGGGCCAACGTCCTGACTTTC
>.|TRBJ2-1|TRBV19|.
CASSIVHTYNEQFF
TGTGCCAGTAGTATTGTACACACCTACAATGAGCAGTTCTTC
>.|TRBJ2-7|TRBV30|.
CAWSVLGSGIEQYF
TGTGCCTGGAGTGTACTCGGGAGTGGGATCGAGCAGTACTTC
>.|TRBJ1-5|TRBV6-5|.
CASSGGYSNQPQHF
TGTGCCAGCAGCGGGGGATATAGCAATCAGCCCCAGCATTTT
>.|TRBJ1-6|TRBV14|.
CASSRTLNSPLHF
TGTGCCAGCAGCCGTACTCTCAATTCACCCCTCCACTTT
>once|TRBJ2-5|TRBV7-6|.
CASSSRQETQYF
TGTGCCAGCAGCTCCCGTCAAGAGACCCAGTACTTC
>.|TRBJ1-1|TRBV9|.
CASSDTDKAFF
TGTGCCAGCAGCGATACGGACAAAGCTTTCTTT
>.|TRBJ1-2|TRBV24-1|.
CATSDRDYGYTF
TGTGCCACCAGTGACAGGGACTATGGCTACACCTTC
>once|TRBJ1-6|TRBV5-4|TRBD1
CASSLQGINSPLHF
TGTGCCAGCAGCTTACAGGGGATTAATTCACCCCTCCACTTT
>few|TRBJ1-2|TRBV19|.
CASSIGTLPGAGYTF
TGTGCCAGTAGTATCGGTACCCTGCCGGGAGCTGGCTACACCTTC
>.|TRBJ2-3|TRBV7-9|.
CASSLADRRITDTQYF
TGTGCCAGCAGCTTAGCTGACAGGAGAATCACAGATACGCAGTATTTT
>.|TRBJ2-7|TRBV7-2|TRBD1
CASSSDRWSSYEQYF
TGTGCCAGCAGCTCGGACAGGTGGAGCTCCTACGAGCAGTACTTC
>.|TRBJ2-1|TRBV5-1|TRBD2
CASSLVWTSGKNNEQFF
TGCGCCAGCAGCTTGGTCTGGACTAGCGGAAAAAACAATGAGCAGTTCTTC
>.|TRBJ1-2|TRBV6-6|.
CASRPAAGGDYTF
TGTGCCAGCAGACCTGCCGCGGGGGGAGACTACACCTTC
>.|TRBJ2-7|TRBV10-3|TRBD1
CAISRDRGSTHEQYF
TGTGCCATCAGCAGAGACAGGGGATCGACGCACGAGCAGTACTTC
>once|TRBJ2-1|TRBV5-4|TRBD2
CASSLEGLAGAPEQFF
TGTGCCAGCAGCCTGGAAGGACTAGCGGGGGCTCCTGAGCAGTTCTTC
>.|TRBJ2-1|TRBV9|.
CASNRQYLGEQFF
TGTGCCAGCAACCGACAGTACCTTGGCGAGCAGTTCTTC
>.|TRBJ1-2|TRBV7-2|.
CASSLGGAANYGYTF
TGTGCCAGCAGCTTGGGGGGGGCGGCTAACTATGGCTACACCTTC
>.|TRBJ1-1|TRBV7-6|.
CASSLGGMNTEAFF
TGTGCCAGCAGCTTAGGAGGGATGAACACTGAAGCTTTCTTT
>.|TRBJ2-6|TRBV18|.
CASSPPGQRISGANVLTF
TGTGCCAGCTCACCACCCGGACAGCGAATCTCTGGGGCCAACGTCCTGACTTTC